This T cell receptor beta chain was recorded in a study of CD8 T cells in ankylosing spondylitis. Study-wide results and limits: Seven or eight highly homologous variants made up a TCR beta motif, and this motif appeared characteristic of ankylosing spondylitis blood. Peripheral blood samples showed relatively rare disease-linked clones, and these clones were CD8+.

Quantitative 5'-RACE with molecular barcodes generated TCR beta libraries. TCRdb passed the 5' RACE reads through MiXCR, listing each CDR3 protein once. The sample has about 840,000 distinct CDR3 sequences; roughly 12% are singletons. In its sample, this clonotype was seen a few times. What it recognizes is unknown. The CDR3 length is 14 residues. Germline CDR1 reads MNHNS; CDR2 reads SASEGT. Deletions cut 1 base from V and 7 bases from J, with 13 bases between. The chain links TRBV6-1 to TRBJ2-5, with D perhaps given as TRBD1 or TRBD2 (5 bases each). Sequencing was carried out using blood, either unsorted or a sorted T cell fraction (not recorded which). This receptor was obtained from a male donor with ankylosing spondylitis. The CDR3 DNA is TGTGCCAGCAGTGAAGTTGGCAGGGAGTGGACCCAGTACTTC. Its protein is CASSEVGREWTQYF.